This T cell receptor (beta chain) was retrieved from a study of T cell responses to AZD1222 COVID-19 vaccine. Second-dose timings of about 4 or about 12 weeks were pooled. Broader study findings: Elevations in Spike-specific TCR breadth and depth followed administration of two AZD1222 doses. Donors in the cohort were predominantly white British and more often female, and clonal diversity was possibly underestimated. Nearly half of spike-specific TCRs reportedly go after variant regions that carry no mutations.

TCRdb's table, derived via immunoSEQ multiplex PCR, lists solely in-frame clones and lacks some. The table includes over 110,000 clones, 90% detected once. Turning to this clone: Antigen specificity is unknown.

Trimming removed 3 bases at V and 1 base at J, with 7 bases between. This CDR3 is 14 amino acids long. The V gene's germline CDR1 is SNHLY and CDR2 FYNNEI. This clonotype was sampled from an adult who received the AZD1222 COVID-19 vaccine. The sequences come from peripheral blood, collected 28 days after the second AZD1222 dose. This rearrangement joins TRBV2 to TRBJ1-5; D is undetermined. The DNA for the CDR3 is TGTGCCAGCAGTGATACAGCAAGCAATCAGCCCCAGCATTTT. Its translation is CASSDTASNQPQHF.